The following is a TCR beta chain sequence with its context. This sample is part of a study of blood T cell repertoires in COVID-19. Study-wide context: T cells, B-cell-depleted T cells, or PBMCs supplied cDNA or gDNA.

In the original processing: Reference gene primer amplification gave estimated nucleated cell counts. The data were produced by immunoSEQ multiplex PCR, yet TCRdb's version contains in-frame clones alone and is incomplete. V and J calls and clone size are those listed in that table; D and trimming were worked out from the DNA. The table shows under 200,000 clones, with around four fifths occurring only once. With 3 bases removed from V and 1 base from J, the gap between germline ends came to 4 bases. The CDR3 is 14 amino acids. Germline-derived CDR1 and CDR2 are SGHTA and FQGNSA. Sequences were obtained from peripheral blood. The V gene is TRBV7-2, the J gene TRBJ2-6; D call uncertain. The clonotype was recovered from a woman aged 65 to 85 who had recovered from COVID-19. CDR3 sequence reads: CASSFRSGANVLTF. The CDR3 DNA is TGTGCCAGCAGCTTCAGATCTGGGGCCAACGTCCTGACTTTC.